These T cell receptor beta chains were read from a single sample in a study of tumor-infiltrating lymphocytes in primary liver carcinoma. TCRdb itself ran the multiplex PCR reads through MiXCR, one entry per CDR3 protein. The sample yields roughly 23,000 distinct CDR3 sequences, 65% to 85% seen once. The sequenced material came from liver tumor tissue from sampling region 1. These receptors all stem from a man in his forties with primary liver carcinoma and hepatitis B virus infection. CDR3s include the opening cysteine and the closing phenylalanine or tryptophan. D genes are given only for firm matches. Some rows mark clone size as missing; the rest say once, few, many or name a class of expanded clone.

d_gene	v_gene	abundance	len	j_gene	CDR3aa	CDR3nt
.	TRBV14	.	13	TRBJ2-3	CASSQDEADTQYF	TGTGCCAGCAGCCAAGATGAAGCAGATACGCAGTATTTT
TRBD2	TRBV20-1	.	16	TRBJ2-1	CSEGTSGGLEYNEQFF	TGCAGTGAGGGGACTAGCGGGGGCCTTGAGTACAATGAGCAGTTCTTC
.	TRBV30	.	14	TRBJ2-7	CAWSLYPGPYDQYF	TGTGCCTGGAGTCTATACCCGGGACCCTACGATCAGTACTTC
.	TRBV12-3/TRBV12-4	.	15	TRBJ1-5	CASSFGQESNQSQHF	TGTGCCAGCAGCTTTGGGCAAGAAAGCAATCAGTCCCAGCATTTT
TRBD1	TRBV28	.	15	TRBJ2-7	CASGSMRQGYYEQYF	TGTGCCAGCGGTTCAATGAGACAGGGATACTACGAGCAGTACTTC
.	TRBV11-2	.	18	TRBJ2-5	CASCLARLALRKKETQYF	TGTGCCAGCTGCTTAGCGAGGCTAGCCCTGAGAAAAAAAGAGACCCAGTATTTC
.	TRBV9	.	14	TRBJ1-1	CASSPNSGDTEAFF	TGTGCCAGCAGCCCCAACTCAGGGGACACTGAAGCTTTCTTT
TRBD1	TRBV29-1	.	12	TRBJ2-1	CSVRQGDNEQFF	TGCAGCGTCAGACAGGGAGACAATGAGCAGTTCTTC
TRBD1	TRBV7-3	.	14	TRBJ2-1	CASSPGQHAGEQFF	TGTGCCAGCAGTCCGGGACAGCATGCTGGTGAGCAGTTCTTC
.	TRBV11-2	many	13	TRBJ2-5	CASSLALEETQYF	TGTGCTAGCAGCTTAGCTCTGGAAGAGACCCAGTACTTC
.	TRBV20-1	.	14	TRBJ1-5	CSASQGSSDQPQHF	TGCAGTGCTAGTCAGGGCTCGAGTGATCAGCCCCAGCATTTT
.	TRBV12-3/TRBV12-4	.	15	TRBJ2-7	CVSSMGRGGSYEQYF	TGCGTCAGTAGTATGGGGAGAGGGGGGTCCTACGAGCAGTACTTC
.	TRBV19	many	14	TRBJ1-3	CASRGQNSGNTIYF	TGTGCCAGTAGAGGACAGAACTCTGGAAACACCATATATTTT
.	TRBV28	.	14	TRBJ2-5	CANNPSTGEETQYF	TGTGCCAACAACCCGTCGACAGGAGAGGAGACCCAGTACTTC
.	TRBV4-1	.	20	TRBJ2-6	CACRQVPGHPPRVGANVLTF	TGCGCCTGCAGACAGGTACCGGGACACCCGCCTAGGGTCGGGGCCAACGTCCTGACTTTC
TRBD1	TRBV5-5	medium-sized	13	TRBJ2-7	CASSYRTGNEQYF	TGTGCCAGCAGCTATAGGACAGGGAACGAGCAGTACTTC
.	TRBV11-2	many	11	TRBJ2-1	CASRRIDEQFF	TGTGCCAGCAGACGAATAGATGAGCAGTTCTTC
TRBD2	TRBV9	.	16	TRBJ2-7	CASSESLWAGGEEQYF	TGTGCCAGCAGCGAGTCCCTGTGGGCGGGAGGGGAGGAGCAGTACTTC
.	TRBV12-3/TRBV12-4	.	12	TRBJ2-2	CASNINIGELFF	TGTGCTAGCAATATTAACATCGGGGAGCTGTTTTTT
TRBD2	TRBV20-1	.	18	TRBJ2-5	CSAAPSSGRAGGTETRYF	TGCAGTGCAGCCCCCTCTAGTGGGAGGGCAGGTGGTACGGAGACCCGGTACTTC
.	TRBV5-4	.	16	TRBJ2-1	CASSCISGGGGNEQFF	TGTGCCAGCAGCTGCATTAGCGGAGGAGGAGGCAATGAGCAGTTCTTC
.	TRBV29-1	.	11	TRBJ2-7	CNVGTNHEQYF	TGCAACGTCGGGACAAACCACGAGCAGTACTTC
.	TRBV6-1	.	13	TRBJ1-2	CASSERVSDGYIF	TGTGCCAGCAGTGAACGGGTGTCTGATGGTTACATCTTC
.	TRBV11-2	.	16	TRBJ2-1	CASSPFSSGNDDEQFF	TGTGCCAGCAGCCCTTTCTCCAGTGGGAATGATGATGAGCAGTTCTTC
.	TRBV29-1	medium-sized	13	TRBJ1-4	CSVRGGSGERLFF	TGCAGCGTGAGGGGAGGGTCGGGTGAAAGACTGTTTTTT
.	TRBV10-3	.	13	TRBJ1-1	CAITESGNTEAFF	TGTGCCATCACTGAGTCAGGAAACACTGAAGCTTTCTTT
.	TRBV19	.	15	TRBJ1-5	CASSIDSDSNQPQHF	TGTGCCAGTAGTATAGATTCGGATAGCAATCAGCCCCAGCATTTT
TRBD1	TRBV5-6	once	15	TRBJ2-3	CAISTGQRTSDTQYF	TGTGCCATCAGCACGGGACAGAGAACGTCAGATACACAGTATTTT
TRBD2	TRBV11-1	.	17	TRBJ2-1	CASSLGLAGEVDDEQFF	TGTGCCAGCAGCCTGGGACTAGCGGGAGAAGTTGACGATGAGCAGTTCTTC
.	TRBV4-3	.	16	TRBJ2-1	CASSQDRVDTYIERFF	TGCGCCAGCAGCCAAGATAGAGTGGACACCTACATTGAGCGGTTCTTC
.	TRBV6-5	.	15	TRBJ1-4	CASSRASTGNKKLFF	TGTGCCAGCAGCCGCGCCAGCACCGGTAATAAAAAACTGTTTTTT
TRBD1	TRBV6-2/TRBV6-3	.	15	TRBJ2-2	CASESGTGHTGELYF	TGTGCTAGCGAATCCGGGACAGGGCACACCGGGGAGCTGTATTTT
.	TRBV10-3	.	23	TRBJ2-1	CAISFLLSPDNMSGGAAYNEQFF	TGTGCCATCAGTTTTCTACTTTCTCCGGACAATATGAGCGGCGGGGCGGCCTACAATGAGCAGTTCTTC
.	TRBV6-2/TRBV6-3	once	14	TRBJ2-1	CASRACGRRDEQFF	TGTGCCAGCAGGGCCTGCGGTAGGCGGGATGAGCAGTTCTTC
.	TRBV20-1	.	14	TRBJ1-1	CSARSVERYTEAFF	TGCAGTGCTAGGAGCGTGGAAAGGTACACTGAAGCTTTCTTT
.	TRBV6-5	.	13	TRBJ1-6	CASSPGSYSPLHF	TGTGCCAGTAGCCCCGGGTCCTATTCACCCCTACACTTT
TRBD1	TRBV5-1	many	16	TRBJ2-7	CASSLGGTGVQYEQYF	TGCGCCAGCAGCTTGGGGGGGACAGGGGTTCAGTACGAGCAGTACTTC
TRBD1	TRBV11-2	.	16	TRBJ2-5	CTSSLIAGGSGETQYF	TGTACCAGCAGCTTAATAGCAGGGGGCTCGGGGGAGACCCAATACTTC
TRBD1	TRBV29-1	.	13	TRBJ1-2	CSITTGGADGYTF	TGCAGCATTACAACAGGGGGGGCGGATGGCTACACCTTC
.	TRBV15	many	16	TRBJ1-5	CATSHRLVDGDQPQHF	TGTGCCACCAGTCACCGACTCGTGGATGGGGATCAGCCCCAGCATTTT
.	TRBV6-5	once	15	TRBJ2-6	CASSYFLAGANVLAF	TGTGCCAGCAGTTATTTCCTCGCCGGGGCCAACGTCCTGGCTTTC
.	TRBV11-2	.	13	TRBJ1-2	CASSLGASYGYIF	TGTGCAAGCAGCTTAGGAGCTAGCTACGGCTACATCTTC
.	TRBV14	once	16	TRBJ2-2	CASSHRRTRLTGELFF	TGTGCCAGCAGCCACAGAAGGACGAGACTCACAGGGGAGCTGTTTTTT
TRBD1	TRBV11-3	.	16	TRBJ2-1	CASSLAGQGVVDKQLF	TGTGCCAGCAGCCTAGCAGGACAGGGGGTGGTAGATAAGCAGCTCTTC
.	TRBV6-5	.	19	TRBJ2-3	CASSYENTTSGTSTDTQYF	TGTGCCAGCAGTTACGAAAATACAACCAGCGGAACTAGCACAGATACGCAGTATTTT
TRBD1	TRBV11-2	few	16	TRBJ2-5	CASSLAAGGSGETQYF	TGTGCCAGCAGCTTGGCAGCAGGGGGCTCGGGGGAGACCCAGTATTTC
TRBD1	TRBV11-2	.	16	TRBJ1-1	CASSPSRGLAITDAFF	TGTGCCAGCAGCCCATCCAGGGGGTTGGCGATCACTGACGCTTTCTTT
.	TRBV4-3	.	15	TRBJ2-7	CTSSQDRDTHHEQYF	TGCACCAGCAGCCAAGATCGGGATACTCACCACGAGCAGTACTTC
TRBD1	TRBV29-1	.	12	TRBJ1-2	CSVYRTGYGYTF	TGCAGCGTTTACAGGACAGGATATGGCTACACCTTC
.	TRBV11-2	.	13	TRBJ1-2	CANNLEGNYGYTF	TGTGCCAACAACTTAGAGGGGAACTATGGCTACACCTTC
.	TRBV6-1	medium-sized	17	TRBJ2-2	CASSEIGWQALDGELFF	TGTGCCAGCAGTGAAATCGGATGGCAGGCCCTCGACGGGGAGCTGTTTTTT
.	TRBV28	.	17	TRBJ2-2	CSSSLLGGGPNTGELFF	TGTTCCAGCAGTTTATTAGGGGGAGGACCGAACACCGGGGAGCTGTTTTTT
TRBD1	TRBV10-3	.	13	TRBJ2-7	CDIRDRGTDEQYF	TGTGACATCAGGGACAGGGGTACAGACGAGCAGTACTTC
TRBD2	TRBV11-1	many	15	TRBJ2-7	CASRPGLAASYEQYF	TGTGCCAGCAGACCGGGACTAGCGGCATCCTACGAGCAGTACTTC